This T cell receptor beta chain emerged from a study of cytotoxic CD8 clonotypes in ibrutinib-treated CLL. Overall study context: IGHV unmutated fewer than 18; relapsed/refractory around twelve; treatment-naive about 14. Outcomes included around 24 partial and 2 complete responses; after median approximately 70 months, roughly 15 stayed remitted and roughly 12 progressed. Once patients had received a median about twelve months of treatment, range 6 to 36, response samples were obtained. Study observations and caveats: The study found public clonotypes uncommon, contracting or stable on treatment.

Of note for this clone: What it binds is not known.

Method: immunoSEQ multiplex PCR; TCRdb's copy keeps in-frame clones and lacks some. The table shows 150,000 or so clones, with approximately 80% occurring only once. The CDR3 consists of 13 residues. CDR1 and CDR2 from the germline V gene are WSHSY and SAAADI. V lost 3 bases, J lost 5 bases, and 0 bases stayed unmatched. The sample was PBMCs, taken after 36 months of ibrutinib treatment. The gene calls are TRBV10-2 and TRBJ2-5; TRBD2 agrees at 10 bases. The source of this sequence is a human donor with chronic lymphocytic leukemia. The CDR3 here is CASSEAGGETQYF. CDR3 nucleotides: TGCGCCAGCAGTGAAGCGGGAGGGGAGACCCAGTACTTC.